The entry that follows covers one TCR beta chain sequence. Its cognate antigen is unknown. These data belong to a study of blood T cells in healthy people across ages. Findings and caveats of the study: Age brought a roughly linear fall in TCR beta diversity measured per million T cells.

Germline CDR1 and CDR2: SGHTA and FQGNSA. V gave up 6 bases and J gave up 1 base; unmatched junction bases: 3. This CDR3 has 15 amino acids. With a J-beta primer mix and a sample-barcoded 5' primer, a second PCR ran about 7 to 12 cycles. TCRdb passed the 5' RACE reads through MiXCR, listing each CDR3 protein once. The repertoire holds about 1.8 million distinct CDR3 sequences, roughly 50% seen once, with more than 2% in the top ten. The J gene is TRBJ2-5, the V gene TRBV7-2; 12 bases match TRBD2. The material sequenced was blood. This clonotype originated in a woman aged 40 to 50 in good health. CDR3 protein: CASRTSGSFQETQYF. Written as DNA, the CDR3 is TGTGCCAGCAGGACTAGCGGGAGCTTCCAAGAGACCCAGTACTTC.